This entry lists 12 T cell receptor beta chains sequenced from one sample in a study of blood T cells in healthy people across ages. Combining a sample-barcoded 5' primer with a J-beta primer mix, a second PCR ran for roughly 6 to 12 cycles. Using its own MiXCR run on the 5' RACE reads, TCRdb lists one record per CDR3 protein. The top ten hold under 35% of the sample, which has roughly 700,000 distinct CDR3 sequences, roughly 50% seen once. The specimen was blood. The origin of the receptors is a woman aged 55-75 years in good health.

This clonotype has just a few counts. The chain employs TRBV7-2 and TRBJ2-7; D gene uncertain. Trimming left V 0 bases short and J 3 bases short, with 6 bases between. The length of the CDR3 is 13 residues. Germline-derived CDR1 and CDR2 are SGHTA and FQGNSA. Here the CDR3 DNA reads TGTGCCAGCAGCTTAGCGAGCATCTACGAGCAGTACTTC. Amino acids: CASSLASIYEQYF.

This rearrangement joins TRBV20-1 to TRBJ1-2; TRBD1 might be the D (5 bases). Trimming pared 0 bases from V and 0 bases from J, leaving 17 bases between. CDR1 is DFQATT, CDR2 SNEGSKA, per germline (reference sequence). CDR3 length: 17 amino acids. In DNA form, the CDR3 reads TGCAGTGCTAGAGATCCGGCAGGGACCCCATCTAACTATGGCTACACCTTC. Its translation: CSARDPAGTPSNYGYTF.

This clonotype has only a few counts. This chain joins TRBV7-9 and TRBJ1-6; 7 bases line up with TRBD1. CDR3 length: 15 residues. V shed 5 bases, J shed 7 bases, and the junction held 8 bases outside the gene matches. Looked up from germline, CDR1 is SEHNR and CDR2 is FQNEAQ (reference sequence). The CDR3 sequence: CASSPTGLKNSPLHF. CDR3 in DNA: TGTGCCAGCAGCCCGACAGGGCTTAAGAATTCACCCCTCCACTTT.

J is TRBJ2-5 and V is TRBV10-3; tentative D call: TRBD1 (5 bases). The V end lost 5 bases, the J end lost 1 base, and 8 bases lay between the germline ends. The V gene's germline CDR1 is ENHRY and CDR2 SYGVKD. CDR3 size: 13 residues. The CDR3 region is CAISRQPQETQYF. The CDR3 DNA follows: TGTGCCATCAGTCGACAGCCCCAAGAGACCCAGTACTTC.

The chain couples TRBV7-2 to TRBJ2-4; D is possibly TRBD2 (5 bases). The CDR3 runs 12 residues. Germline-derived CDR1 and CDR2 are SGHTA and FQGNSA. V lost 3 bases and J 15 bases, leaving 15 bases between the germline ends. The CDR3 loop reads CASSLEAGAAYF. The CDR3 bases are TGTGCCAGCAGCTTGGAGGCCGGCGCCGCGTACTTC.

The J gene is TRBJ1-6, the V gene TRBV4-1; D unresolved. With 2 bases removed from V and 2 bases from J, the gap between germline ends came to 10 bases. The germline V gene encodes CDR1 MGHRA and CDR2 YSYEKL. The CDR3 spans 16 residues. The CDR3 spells CASSQPGRTYNSPLHF. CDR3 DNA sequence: TGCGCCAGCAGCCAACCAGGACGGACCTATAATTCACCCCTCCACTTT.

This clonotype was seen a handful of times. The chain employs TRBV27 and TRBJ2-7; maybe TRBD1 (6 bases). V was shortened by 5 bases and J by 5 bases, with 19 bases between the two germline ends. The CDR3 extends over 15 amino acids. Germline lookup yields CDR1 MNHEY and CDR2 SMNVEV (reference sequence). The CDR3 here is CASSRAPQGSNEQYF. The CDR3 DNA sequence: TGTGCCAGCAGTCGGGCCCCACAGGGTAGCAACGAGCAGTACTTC.

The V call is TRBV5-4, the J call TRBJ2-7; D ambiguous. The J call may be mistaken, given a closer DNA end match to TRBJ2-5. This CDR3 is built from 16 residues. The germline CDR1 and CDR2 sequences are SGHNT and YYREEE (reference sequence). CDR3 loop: CASSAGGFSGLETQYF. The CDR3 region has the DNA TGTGCCAGCAGCGCCGGCGGCTTTAGTGGGTTGGAGACCCAGTACTTC.

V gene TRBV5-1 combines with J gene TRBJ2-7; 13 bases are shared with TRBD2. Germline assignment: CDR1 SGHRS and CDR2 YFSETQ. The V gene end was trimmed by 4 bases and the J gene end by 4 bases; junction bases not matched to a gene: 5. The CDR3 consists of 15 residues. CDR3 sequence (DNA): TGCGCCAGCAGCGCACGGACTAGCGGGAGTTACGAGCAGTACTTC. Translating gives CASSARTSGSYEQYF. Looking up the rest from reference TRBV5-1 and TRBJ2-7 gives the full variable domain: KAGVTQTPRYLIKTRGQQVTLSCSPISGHRSVSWYQQTPGQGLQFLFEYFSETQRNKGNFPGRFSGRQFSNSRSEMNVSTLELGDSALYLCASSARTSGSYEQYFGPGTRLTVT.

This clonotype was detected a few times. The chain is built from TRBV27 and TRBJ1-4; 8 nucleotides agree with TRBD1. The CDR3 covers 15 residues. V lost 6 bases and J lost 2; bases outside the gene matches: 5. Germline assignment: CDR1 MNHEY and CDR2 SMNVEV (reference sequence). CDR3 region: CASSGQGLTNEKLFF. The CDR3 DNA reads TGTGCCAGCAGCGGACAGGGACTGACTAATGAAAAACTGTTTTTT.

CDR3 protein: CASSLEDRVDRSYTF. For the CDR3, the DNA is TGTGCCAGCAGCTTAGAGGACAGGGTGGATAGGAGCTACACCTTC. The genes are TRBV7-2 and TRBJ1-2; 8 bases agree with TRBD1. The germline V gene has CDR1 SGHTA and CDR2 FQGNSA. The CDR3 sequence is 15 residues long. Trimming took 1 base from V and 9 from J; bases not matched to a gene: 10.

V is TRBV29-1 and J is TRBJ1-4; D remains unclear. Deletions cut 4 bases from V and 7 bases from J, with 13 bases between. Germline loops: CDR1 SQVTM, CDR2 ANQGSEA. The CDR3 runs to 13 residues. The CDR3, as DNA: TGCAGCGTTGTTGGTGGGTTTGGTGAAAAACTGTTTTTT. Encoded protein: CSVVGGFGEKLFF.